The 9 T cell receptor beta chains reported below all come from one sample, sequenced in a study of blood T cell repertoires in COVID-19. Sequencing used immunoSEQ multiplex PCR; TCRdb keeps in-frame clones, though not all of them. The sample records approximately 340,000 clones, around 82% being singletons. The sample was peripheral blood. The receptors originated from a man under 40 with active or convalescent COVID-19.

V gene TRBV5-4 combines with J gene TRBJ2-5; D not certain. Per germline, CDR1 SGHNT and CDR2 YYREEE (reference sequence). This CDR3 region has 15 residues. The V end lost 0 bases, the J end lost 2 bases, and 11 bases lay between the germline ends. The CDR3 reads CASSLAVAVQETQYF. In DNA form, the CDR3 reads TGTGCCAGCAGCTTGGCAGTAGCCGTTCAAGAGACCCAGTACTTC.

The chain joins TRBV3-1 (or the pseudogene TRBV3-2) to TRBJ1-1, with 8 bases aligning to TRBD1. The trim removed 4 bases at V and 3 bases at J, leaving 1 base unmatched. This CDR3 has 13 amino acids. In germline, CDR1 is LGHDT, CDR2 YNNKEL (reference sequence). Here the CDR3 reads CASSRQGYTEAFF. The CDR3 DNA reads TGTGCCAGCAGCCGACAGGGGTACACTGAAGCTTTCTTT.

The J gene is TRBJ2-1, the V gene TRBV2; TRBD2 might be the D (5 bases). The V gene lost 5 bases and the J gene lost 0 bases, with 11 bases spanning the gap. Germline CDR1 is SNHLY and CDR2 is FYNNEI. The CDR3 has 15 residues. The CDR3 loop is CASSRTGSSYNEQFF. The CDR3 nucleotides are TGTGCCAGCAGTAGGACGGGGAGCTCCTACAATGAGCAGTTCTTC.

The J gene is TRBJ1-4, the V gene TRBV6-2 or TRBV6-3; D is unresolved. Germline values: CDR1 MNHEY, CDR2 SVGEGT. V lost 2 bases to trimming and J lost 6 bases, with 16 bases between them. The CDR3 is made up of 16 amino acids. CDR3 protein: CASSYPSVGRDEKLFF. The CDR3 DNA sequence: TGTGCCAGCAGTTACCCTAGTGTCGGCCGCGATGAAAAACTGTTTTTT.

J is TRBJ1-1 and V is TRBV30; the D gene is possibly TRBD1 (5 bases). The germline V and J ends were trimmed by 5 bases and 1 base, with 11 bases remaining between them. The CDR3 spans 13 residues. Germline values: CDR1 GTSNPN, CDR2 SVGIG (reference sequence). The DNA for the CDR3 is TGTGCCTGGGAGGGGCCAAGGAACACTGAAGCTTTCTTT. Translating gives CAWEGPRNTEAFF.

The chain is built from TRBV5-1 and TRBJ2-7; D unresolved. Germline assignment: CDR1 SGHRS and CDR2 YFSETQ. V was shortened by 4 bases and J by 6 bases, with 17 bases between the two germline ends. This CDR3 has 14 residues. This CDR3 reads CASSTLNSGGEQYF. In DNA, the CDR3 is TGCGCCAGCAGCACCTTAAATTCGGGTGGCGAGCAGTACTTC.

This CDR3 reads CASSDPAVTDTQYF. The DNA for the CDR3 is TGTGCCAGTAGCGACCCAGCGGTCACAGATACGCAGTATTTT. The chain carries TRBV19 and TRBJ2-3; maybe TRBD2 (5 bases). The CDR3 has 14 residues. Germline CDR1 LNHDA, CDR2 SQIVND (reference sequence). Trimming stripped 6 bases from V and 2 bases from J, with 12 bases between.

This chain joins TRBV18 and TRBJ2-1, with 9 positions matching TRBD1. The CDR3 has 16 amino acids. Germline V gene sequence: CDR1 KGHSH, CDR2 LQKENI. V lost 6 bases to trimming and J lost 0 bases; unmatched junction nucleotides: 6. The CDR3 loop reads CASSGQGSRSYNEQFF. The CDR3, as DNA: TGTGCCAGCTCGGGACAGGGTTCCCGCTCCTACAATGAGCAGTTCTTC.

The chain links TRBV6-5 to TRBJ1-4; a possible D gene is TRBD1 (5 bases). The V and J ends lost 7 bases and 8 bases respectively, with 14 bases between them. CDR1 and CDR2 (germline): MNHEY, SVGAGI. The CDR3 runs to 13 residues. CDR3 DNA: TGTGCCAGCAAAGAATGGGGCAACGAAAAACTGTTTTTT. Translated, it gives CASKEWGNEKLFF.